The 31 T cell receptor beta chains given below trace back to one sample, sequenced in a study of blood T cells in healthy people across ages. The use of a sample-barcoded 5' primer and a J-beta primer mix characterized a second PCR of roughly 6 to 11 cycles. TCRdb re-derived calls from the 5' RACE reads in MiXCR, one entry per CDR3 protein. The table records approximately 320,000 distinct CDR3 sequences, roughly 29% of them present only once. What was sequenced was blood. The receptors here all came from a woman aged 70-85 years in good health.

V gene TRBV7-2 combines with J gene TRBJ1-4, with D tentatively TRBD1 (5 bases). The CDR3 runs to 16 residues. With 7 bases removed from V and 8 bases from J, the gap between germline ends came to 23 bases. Per the germline V gene, CDR1 is SGHTA and CDR2 is FQGNSA. The CDR3 sequence: CASTRSGERGGEKLFF. CDR3 sequence (DNA): TGTGCCAGCACCCGTTCCGGGGAGCGGGGGGGGGAAAAACTGTTTTTT.

In nucleotides, the CDR3 is TGTGCCAGCAGTGTGGACAGGGCGAACACCGGGGAGCTGTTTTTT. Translating gives CASSVDRANTGELFF. This rearrangement joins TRBV12-3 or TRBV12-4 to TRBJ2-2, with 8 nucleotides matching TRBD1. The CDR3 consists of 15 residues. The V and J ends lost 5 bases and 0 bases, in that order; junction bases with no gene match: 2.

The V gene is TRBV6-1, the J gene TRBJ2-5; 8 bases are a match to TRBD2. The J call may not be correct, given that the DNA end is closer to TRBJ2-1. Germline V gives CDR1 MNHNS, CDR2 SASEGT. The CDR3 has 14 amino acids. CDR3 nucleotides: TGTGCCAGCAGGCGTAGCGGGATGATAAATGAGCAGTTCTTC. The encoded protein is CASRRSGMINEQFF.

This rearrangement joins TRBV6-1 to TRBJ2-5; D possibly corresponds to TRBD2 (5 bases). This CDR3 has 14 amino acids. Germline V gives CDR1 MNHNS, CDR2 SASEGT. With 10 bases removed from V and 5 bases from J, the gap between germline ends came to 20 bases. The CDR3 is CANRGIGSGETQYF. DNA for the CDR3: TGTGCCAACAGAGGGATTGGCTCGGGGGAGACCCAGTACTTC.

The chain employs TRBV6-1 and TRBJ2-2; D might be TRBD1 or TRBD2, each matching 5 bases. V lost 8 bases, J lost 8 bases, and 27 bases lay in between. Germline values: CDR1 MNHNS, CDR2 SASEGT. This CDR3 contains 17 residues. This CDR3 is CASHPITGTPFPGELFF. In nucleotides, the CDR3 is TGTGCCAGCCACCCGATTACCGGGACGCCATTCCCAGGGGAGCTGTTTTTT.

This clonotype came up many times. V gene TRBV7-9 combines with J gene TRBJ2-7, with D possibly being TRBD2 (7 bases). Looked up from germline, CDR1 is SEHNR and CDR2 is FQNEAQ (reference sequence). Trimming took off 5 bases at V and 4 bases at J, with 9 bases between the two ends. CDR3 length: 12 amino acids. CDR3 amino acids: CASSRGGYEQYF. The CDR3 DNA follows: TGTGCCAGCAGCAGGGGGGGGTACGAGCAGTACTTC.

The chain recombines TRBV20-1 with TRBJ2-5; 12 bases are a match to TRBD2. Germline V CDR1 and CDR2: DFQATT, SNEGSKA (reference sequence). V trimming: 5 bases; J trimming: 9 bases; junction bases outside the gene matches: 10. The CDR3 runs to 14 residues. CDR3 sequence: CSAAETSGSEAQYF. The DNA of the CDR3 is TGCAGTGCTGCTGAGACTAGCGGGAGTGAGGCCCAGTACTTC.

Written as DNA, the CDR3 is TGCAGCGTTGGGCGGCTCTCTGGGGCCAACGTCCTGACTTTC. Protein sequence: CSVGRLSGANVLTF. The chain combines TRBV29-1 with TRBJ2-6; D gene unclear. Germline CDR1 and CDR2: SQVTM and ANQGSEA. The CDR3 totals 14 residues. V lost 4 bases and J lost 0, with 7 bases in between.

This clonotype appeared a single time. The chain joins TRBV7-2 to TRBJ1-3; D call uncertain. Germline V CDR1 and CDR2: SGHTA, FQGNSA. V lost 3 bases, J lost 9 bases, and 12 bases lay in between. The CDR3 spans 13 residues. CDR3: CASSFPGSGTIYF. Here the CDR3 DNA reads TGTGCCAGCAGCTTTCCTGGGAGTGGCACCATATATTTT.

This clonotype occurred a few times. The rearrangement joins TRBV28 to TRBJ1-5; D ambiguous. There are 13 residues in the CDR3. CDR1 and CDR2 from the germline V gene are MDHEN and SYDVKM. V lost 8 bases, J lost 6 bases, and 14 bases lay in between. The CDR3 sequence: CASGEFITQPQHF. The CDR3 coding sequence is TGTGCCAGCGGGGAGTTCATCACTCAGCCCCAGCATTTT.

This clonotype was counted only a few times. The V and J genes are TRBV6-4 and TRBJ2-1, with 9 bases matching TRBD2. J was trimmed by 9 bases and V by 2 bases; bases with no gene match: 8. CDR1 and CDR2 (germline): MRHNA, SNTAGT. CDR3 size: 15 residues. The CDR3, as DNA: TGTGCCAGCAGTGACACCGGGACTAGCTACGGTGAGCAGTTCTTC. It is translated as CASSDTGTSYGEQFF.

The CDR3 coding sequence is TGTGCCAGCAGTTCTGGACACGAGAATCTGTACTTC. This translates into CASSSGHENLYF. The chain carries TRBV28 and TRBJ2-7, with D perhaps matching TRBD1 (5 bases). The ends were cut back, 4 bases at V and 12 bases at J, with 16 bases in the middle. CDR3 length: 12 residues. Germline V gene lookup returns CDR1 MDHEN and CDR2 SYDVKM. The full variable domain, in which reference TRBV28 and TRBJ2-7 provide the parts outside the CDR3, is DVKVTQSSRYLVKRTGEKVFLECVQDMDHENMFWYRQDPGLGLRLIYFSYDVKMKEKGDIPEGYSVSREKKERFSLILESASTNQTSMYLCASSSGHENLYFGPGTRLTVT.

V is TRBV7-8 and J is TRBJ2-5; possibly TRBD1 for D (6 bases). The end of the DNA aligns better with TRBJ2-7, so the J call may be wrong. Germline V gives CDR1 SGHVS, CDR2 FQNEAQ. The CDR3 totals 14 residues. CDR3 in DNA: TGTGCCAGCAGCTTCGGCAGGGGCGTCGACGAGCAGTACTTC. Translating it yields CASSFGRGVDEQYF.

This clonotype was seen a handful of times. The chain is built from TRBV27 and TRBJ2-7; tentative D call: TRBD2 (5 bases). The CDR3 length is 15 residues. Germline V gene sequence: CDR1 MNHEY, CDR2 SMNVEV (reference sequence). V lost 7 bases and J 0 bases, leaving 16 bases between the germline ends. CDR3 sequence (DNA): TGTGCCAGCAAAGAGGGAAGCCTTAGCTCCTACGAGCAGTACTTC. Translation gives CASKEGSLSSYEQYF.

The rearrangement joins TRBV5-1 to TRBJ2-3, with D perhaps TRBD1 (6 bases). Trimming pared 6 bases from V and 1 base from J, leaving 18 bases between. Germline V gene sequence: CDR1 SGHRS, CDR2 YFSETQ. The CDR3 loop spans 16 amino acids. CDR3 coding DNA: TGCGCCAGCACAAAGGGGGAAGGGGATCGCACAGATACGCAGTATTTT. It is translated as CASTKGEGDRTDTQYF.

As to this clonotype: The junction shows a germline mismatch at one end, possibly a read error. The V gene is TRBV28, the J gene TRBJ1-2, with D tentatively TRBD1 (6 bases). CDR1 and CDR2 from the germline V gene are MDHEN and SYDVKM. This CDR3 is 15 amino acids long. The CDR3 region has the DNA TGTGCCAGCAGTTTATGGGTAGGACAGAACTATGGCTACGCCTTC. Protein: CASSLWVGQNYGYAF.

The genes are TRBV6-2 or TRBV6-3 and TRBJ1-1; D gene uncertain. V dropped 0 bases and J dropped 11 bases, with 16 bases sitting between them. The CDR3 extends over 14 amino acids. Germline CDR1 and CDR2: MNHEY and SVGEGT. CDR3 in DNA: TGTGCCAGCAGTTACTCGATGGCGGGCGCGGACGCTTTCTTT. Translation gives CASSYSMAGADAFF.

The rearrangement links TRBV12-3 or TRBV12-4 to TRBJ1-1; perhaps TRBD1 as D (6 bases). V shed 7 bases and J shed 0 bases, with 12 bases lying between them. The CDR3 length is 14 residues. For the CDR3, the DNA is TGTGCCAGCAACAAGGACAGAATGAACACTGAAGCTTTCTTT. This translates into CASNKDRMNTEAFF.

This clonotype was seen a few times. The gene calls are TRBV28 and TRBJ2-5; TRBD2 might be the D (5 bases). TRBJ2-7 matches the DNA end more closely, so the J call is doubtful. CDR3 length: 10 amino acids. Germline V gene lookup returns CDR1 MDHEN and CDR2 SYDVKM. The CDR3 reads CATPSFEQYF. DNA of the CDR3: TGTGCCACCCCTAGCTTCGAGCAGTACTTC.

This clonotype occurred many times. This rearrangement joins TRBV4-2 to TRBJ2-4; TRBD2 is a possible D gene (5 bases). Trimming pared 0 bases from V and 0 bases from J, leaving 9 bases between. Germline V gene lookup returns CDR1 LGHNA and CDR2 YNFKEQ. The CDR3 has 16 residues. The CDR3 nucleotides read TGTGCCAGCAGCCAAGAGGCGGGTTCAGCCAAAAACATTCAGTACTTC. Amino acids: CASSQEAGSAKNIQYF.

This clonotype was observed a handful of times. The chain employs TRBV7-3 and TRBJ1-6; D is uncertain. Between the trimmed V and J ends, which lost 5 bases and 0 bases, there was a span of 14 bases. The CDR3 has 17 amino acids. Per the germline V gene, CDR1 is SGHTA and CDR2 is FQGTGA. For the CDR3, the DNA is TGTGCCAGCAGCATCCGTGGCGGCAACTCCTATAATTCACCCCTCCACTTT. Translation: CASSIRGGNSYNSPLHF.

A few counts support this clonotype. The chain employs TRBV4-2 and TRBJ2-3; 8 nucleotides agree with TRBD2. Germline V gives CDR1 LGHNA, CDR2 YNFKEQ. The CDR3 is 16 amino acids. The V segment lost 2 bases and the J segment 4 bases; nucleotides outside the gene matches: 8. The CDR3 nucleotides read TGTGCCAGCAGCCAAAACAGCGGGAGAGTGGCAGATACGCAGTATTTT. This gives the protein CASSQNSGRVADTQYF.

This clonotype was recorded a few times. V and J are TRBV21-1 and TRBJ1-4; TRBD1 is taken as the D call from the table, unchecked against the DNA. TRBV21-1 represents a pseudogene. The CDR3 is 16 residues long. The CDR3 loop reads CASSSQQGAYREKLFF. The DNA of the CDR3 is TGTGCCAGCAGCAGCCAACAGGGGGCGTATCGTGAAAAACTGTTTTTT.

V and J are TRBV20-1 and TRBJ2-5; D is uncertain. Germline V gene data show CDR1 as DFQATT and CDR2 as SNEGSKA (reference sequence). The CDR3 runs 14 residues. V gave up 0 bases and J gave up 2 bases, with 10 bases separating them. CDR3 bases: TGCAGTGCTAGAGAAGGAACACCTCAAGAGACCCAGTACTTC. It specifies CSAREGTPQETQYF.

The V gene is TRBV5-5, the J gene TRBJ1-4; 8 bases map to TRBD1. The junction had 11 bases not matched to a gene; V was cut back by 7 bases and J by 6 bases. The CDR3 is 15 residues long. Germline loops: CDR1 SGHKS, CDR2 YYEKEE (reference sequence). The CDR3 coding sequence is TGTGCCAGCTCGATGACAGGGGCTTTTGATGAAAAACTGTTTTTT. This gives the protein CASSMTGAFDEKLFF.

The chain is built from TRBV7-2 and TRBJ2-7; D is ambiguous. There are 12 residues in the CDR3. Germline CDR1 and CDR2: SGHTA and FQGNSA. The V gene lost 6 bases and the J gene lost 0 bases, with 6 bases spanning the gap. The CDR3 loop is CASSHGSYEQYF. DNA for the CDR3: TGTGCCAGCAGTCACGGCTCCTACGAGCAGTACTTC.

The chain employs TRBV6-1 and TRBJ1-4; D is ambiguous. Looked up from germline, CDR1 is MNHNS and CDR2 is SASEGT. CDR3 size: 14 residues. Trimming left V 7 bases short and J 8 bases short, with 17 bases between. The CDR3 protein is CASKIQGLAEKLFF. CDR3 bases: TGTGCCAGCAAAATTCAAGGTCTTGCGGAAAAACTGTTTTTT.

On this clonotype: A junction boundary mismatches the germline segment, possibly from a read error. The rearrangement joins TRBV6-4 to TRBJ2-3, with D perhaps matching TRBD2 (5 bases). CDR1 and CDR2 from the germline V gene are MRHNA and SNTAGT. The CDR3 sequence is 16 residues long. The DNA of the CDR3 is TGTGCCAGCAGTGACTCCCTGGATCCTAGCACCGATACGCAGTATTTT. Translating gives CASSDSLDPSTDTQYF.

CDR3 in amino acids: CSAPGLLIGTDTQYF. The CDR3 coding sequence is TGCAGTGCTCCGGGACTCCTGATTGGCACAGATACGCAGTATTTT. This sequence joins TRBV20-1 and TRBJ2-3, with D tentatively TRBD2 (6 bases). Trimming cost V 5 bases and J 1 base, with 16 bases left between them. The CDR3 has 15 amino acids. Germline CDR1 DFQATT, CDR2 SNEGSKA (reference sequence).

The chain employs TRBV5-1 and TRBJ2-5; TRBD1 matches 9 bases. V shed 3 bases, J shed 5 bases, and the junction held 8 bases outside the gene matches. CDR3 length: 15 residues. CDR1 SGHRS and CDR2 YFSETQ come from the germline V gene. CDR3 residues: CASSSQGQGFETQYF. The CDR3 coding sequence is TGCGCCAGCAGCTCCCAGGGACAGGGTTTCGAGACCCAGTACTTC.

V is TRBV20-1 and J is TRBJ2-5; TRBD1 aligns across 10 bases. V shed 2 bases and J 3 bases; nucleotides not matched to a gene: 3. Germline V gene data show CDR1 as DFQATT and CDR2 as SNEGSKA (reference sequence). The CDR3 consists of 14 residues. CDR3 loop: CSARPGTGEETQYF. For the CDR3, the DNA is TGCAGTGCTAGACCCGGGACAGGGGAAGAGACCCAGTACTTC.